This entry lists 21 T cell receptor beta chains sequenced from one sample in a study of post-analysis software for immune sequencing data (dated by TCRdb to between 2014 and 2017). Points the paper makes about the study in general: Patients showed significantly higher frequencies than controls for several TRBV segments, among them TRBV5-6, TRBV5-1 and TRBV20-1.

The library was generated by PCR. TCRdb records Illumina HiSeq 2500 as the sequencer. To reduce PCR and sequencing biases, unique molecular identifiers were incorporated into the TCR beta cDNA libraries. TCRdb took the public reads, trimmed them with fastp at Q25, ran MiXCR for clone calling and kept in-frame beta chains. All rows with the same CDR3 protein become a single entry with the most common DNA and genes. The sample data list some 890,000 distinct CDR3 sequences, and about 57% of these were observed just once. Approximately 4.3% of the sample comes from the top ten. These TCRs' antigens remain unknown. Sample: blood. These receptors all come from a girl aged 10 to 17 with multiple sclerosis.

The chain combines TRBV12-3 or TRBV12-4 with TRBJ2-1, with 8 bases matching TRBD2. This CDR3 spans 15 amino acids. Unmatched junction bases numbered 18, after V lost 10 bases and J lost 10 bases. In DNA, the CDR3 is TGTGCCATTAACGACTACGGAGCGGGAGATTACGAGCAGTTCTTC. It specifies CAINDYGAGDYEQFF.

This clonotype was found a few times. V gene TRBV6-1 combines with J gene TRBJ1-1; D not resolved. Trimming shortened V by 2 bases and J by 1 base, and 11 bases separated the two germline ends. Germline V gives CDR1 MNHNS, CDR2 SASEGT. This CDR3 is built from 15 residues. CDR3 sequence (DNA): TGTGCCAGCAGTGAATTAGCTGGCAGGAACACTGAAGCTTTCTTT. Its translation is CASSELAGRNTEAFF.

The chain carries TRBV20-1 and TRBJ1-4; possibly TRBD1 for D (6 bases). The CDR3 runs 14 residues. With 5 bases removed from V and 7 bases from J, the gap between germline ends came to 17 bases. Germline V gene sequence: CDR1 DFQATT, CDR2 SNEGSKA (reference sequence). The CDR3 region is CSAPAGGQGEKLFF. CDR3 sequence (DNA): TGCAGTGCTCCCGCCGGGGGACAAGGTGAAAAACTGTTTTTT.

This clonotype was counted only a few times. This chain links TRBV9 with TRBJ1-2; 8 bases agree with TRBD1. With 3 bases clipped from V and 4 bases from J, the junction kept 8 bases outside the gene matches. The length of the CDR3 is 15 residues. From germline, CDR1 is SGDLS and CDR2 YYNGEE. The CDR3 DNA reads as TGTGCCAGCAGCGCATGGGACAGGCCATTCTATGGCTACACCTTC. This sequence encodes CASSAWDRPFYGYTF.

This rearrangement joins TRBV29-1 to TRBJ2-1; 11 bases are shared with TRBD2. CDR1 and CDR2 from the germline V gene are SQVTM and ANQGSEA. V shed 5 bases and J 5 bases; nucleotides not matched to a gene: 8. This CDR3 has 15 amino acids. The CDR3 here is CSVPMTSGIDNEQFF. The CDR3 coding sequence is TGCAGCGTTCCCATGACTAGCGGGATAGACAATGAGCAGTTCTTC.

The gene calls are TRBV27 and TRBJ1-2, with D possibly matching TRBD1 (6 bases). The CDR3 has 13 amino acids. Trimming took 3 bases from V and 6 from J, leaving 11 bases between them. Germline CDR1 reads MNHEY; CDR2 reads SMNVEV (reference sequence). Here the CDR3 reads CASSFRGRNGYTF. The CDR3 DNA reads as TGTGCCAGCAGTTTCAGGGGTCGAAATGGCTACACCTTC.

This sequence joins TRBV12-3 or TRBV12-4 and TRBJ2-6, with D perhaps matching TRBD2 (6 bases). The length of the CDR3 is 18 residues. The V gene lost 5 bases and the J gene lost 0 bases, with 17 bases spanning the gap. CDR3 residues: CASSPIQARGSGANVLTF. The DNA of the CDR3 is TGTGCCAGCAGTCCAATTCAGGCGCGGGGCTCTGGGGCCAACGTCCTGACTTTC.

The V and J genes are TRBV7-2 and TRBJ2-7, with D possibly matching TRBD2 (6 bases). V was shortened by 5 bases and J by 3 bases, with 17 bases between the two germline ends. The length of the CDR3 is 15 residues. Germline V CDR1 and CDR2: SGHTA, FQGNSA. CDR3 coding DNA: TGTGCCAGCAGCCCAACGGGGAGGTGGAGCTACGAGCAGTACTTC. Translation: CASSPTGRWSYEQYF.

This rearrangement joins TRBV20-1 to TRBJ1-1; 7 bases map to TRBD1. With 3 bases clipped from V and 4 bases from J, the junction kept 5 bases outside the gene matches. The germline CDR1 and CDR2 sequences are DFQATT and SNEGSKA (reference sequence). This CDR3 has 13 residues. Here the CDR3 reads CSASSGGITEAFF. CDR3 coding DNA: TGCAGTGCTAGTTCAGGGGGGATCACTGAAGCTTTCTTT.

The gene calls are TRBV12-3 or TRBV12-4 and TRBJ1-5, with TRBD1 identical over 8 bases. The J segment lost 2 bases and the V segment lost 6 bases, leaving 0 bases of the junction unmatched. This CDR3 region has 13 residues. CDR3 nucleotide sequence: TGTGCCAGCAGGGACAGGGGCAATCAGCCCCAGCATTTT. Translated, it gives CASRDRGNQPQHF.

This clonotype occurred a few times. This chain links TRBV20-1 with TRBJ2-3; D may match TRBD1 or TRBD2 (5 bases each). V was pared by 0 bases and J by 0 bases, with 10 bases between. The CDR3 consists of 15 residues. CDR1 is DFQATT and CDR2 is SNEGSKA in the germline V gene (reference sequence). CDR3 nucleotide sequence: TGCAGTGCTAGAGATCTCGGGGCTAGCACAGATACGCAGTATTTT. Encoded protein: CSARDLGASTDTQYF.

J is TRBJ2-7 and V is TRBV12-3 or TRBV12-4; the D gene is possibly TRBD2 (6 bases). The CDR3 has 15 residues. Trimming left V 2 bases short and J 0 bases short, with 11 bases between. The CDR3 here is CASSLSAGSSYEQYF. In DNA form, the CDR3 reads TGTGCCAGCAGTTTATCGGCGGGGAGCTCCTACGAGCAGTACTTC.

The chain combines TRBV29-1 with TRBJ1-2; unclear D gene. The V gene's germline CDR1 is SQVTM and CDR2 ANQGSEA. The CDR3 sequence is 12 residues long. V was pared by 0 bases and J by 8 bases, with 10 bases between. The CDR3 loop reads CSVEDDGVGYTF. DNA for the CDR3: TGCAGCGTTGAAGATGACGGGGTCGGCTACACCTTC.

Concerning this clonotype: A read error may be the cause here, since a much bigger clone is one base away. The chain is built from TRBV5-1 and TRBJ2-3, with unresolved D. Germline assignment: CDR1 SGHRS and CDR2 YFSETQ. Trimming pared 0 bases from V and 2 bases from J, leaving 7 bases between. The CDR3 loop spans 14 amino acids. The CDR3 is CASSLERYTDTQYF. CDR3 coding DNA: TGCGCCAGCAGCTTGGAGCGTTACACAGATACGCAGTATTTT.

The table lists this clonotype with a few counts. The genes are TRBV20-1 and TRBJ2-7; D unresolved. From germline, CDR1 is DFQATT and CDR2 SNEGSKA (reference sequence). The CDR3 is made up of 13 amino acids. With 3 bases removed from V and 0 bases from J, the gap between germline ends came to 9 bases. The CDR3 DNA follows: TGCAGTGCTAGTCCACGGAACTCCTACGAGCAGTACTTC. Translating gives CSASPRNSYEQYF.

This clonotype was counted a single time. This rearrangement joins TRBV29-1 to TRBJ2-7, with D possibly being TRBD2 (6 bases). CDR3 length equals 12 residues. Trimming took off 5 bases at V and 3 bases at J, with 11 bases between the two ends. The V gene's germline CDR1 is SQVTM and CDR2 ANQGSEA. CDR3 in amino acids: CSVSHGGYEQYF. The CDR3 nucleotides are TGCAGCGTTTCCCACGGGGGCTACGAGCAGTACTTC.

V gene TRBV5-5 combines with J gene TRBJ2-1; 7 bases fit TRBD2. Germline CDR1 SGHKS, CDR2 YYEKEE (reference sequence). The CDR3 sequence is 15 residues long. The trim removed 2 bases at V and 4 bases at J, leaving 6 bases unmatched. DNA of the CDR3: TGTGCCAGCAGCTTTGGACTAGTGGGATACAATGAGCAGTTCTTC. It yields the protein CASSFGLVGYNEQFF.

This clonotype was seen a few times. V is TRBV5-1 and J is TRBJ1-2; TRBD1 might be the D (5 bases). The ends were cut back, 0 bases at V and 3 bases at J, with 9 bases in the middle. The CDR3 sequence is 14 residues long. Germline CDR1 reads SGHRS; CDR2 reads YFSETQ. The CDR3 DNA reads as TGCGCCAGCAGCTTGGCCCGGGGGGACTATGGCTACACCTTC. Protein sequence: CASSLARGDYGYTF.

The count of this clonotype is one. This chain connects TRBV18 to TRBJ1-5, with D tentatively TRBD1 (5 bases). V gave up 4 bases and J gave up 3 bases, with 10 bases separating them. Germline CDR1 reads KGHSH; CDR2 reads LQKENI. The CDR3 is 14 amino acids. The CDR3 sequence: CASSLGRVNQPQHF. CDR3 in DNA: TGTGCCAGCTCACTGGGCAGGGTCAATCAGCCCCAGCATTTT.

With regard to this clonotype: Relative to the germline gene, one junction end is altered; a read error may explain this. V and J are TRBV5-1 and TRBJ2-1, with a tentative D call TRBD1 (5 bases). This CDR3 spans 15 amino acids. CDR1 is SGHRS and CDR2 is YFSETQ in the germline V gene. The CDR3 bases are TGCGCCGGCAGCTTGTCTGGACAAACAGCCAATGAGCAGTTCTTC. This encodes CAGSLSGQTANEQFF.

The table lists this clonotype with a few counts. The chain employs TRBV20-1 and TRBJ2-1; no clear D. This CDR3 contains 14 residues. Between the trimmed V and J ends, which lost 6 bases and 0 bases, there was a span of 12 bases. The germline CDR1 and CDR2 sequences are DFQATT and SNEGSKA (reference sequence). The CDR3 DNA reads TGCAGTGCGCCATATACCGACTCCTACAATGAGCAGTTCTTC. This encodes CSAPYTDSYNEQFF.